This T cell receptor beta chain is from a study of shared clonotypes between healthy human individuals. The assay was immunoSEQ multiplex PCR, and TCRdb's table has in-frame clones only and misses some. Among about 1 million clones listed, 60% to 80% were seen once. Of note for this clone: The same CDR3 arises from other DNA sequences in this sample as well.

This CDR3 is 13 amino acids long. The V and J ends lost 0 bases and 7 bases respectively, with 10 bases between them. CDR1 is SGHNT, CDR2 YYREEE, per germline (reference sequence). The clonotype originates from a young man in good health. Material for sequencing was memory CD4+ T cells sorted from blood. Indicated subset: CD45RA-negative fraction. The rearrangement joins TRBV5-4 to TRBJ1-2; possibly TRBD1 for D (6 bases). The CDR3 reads CASSLDRDRGYTF. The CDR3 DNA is TGTGCCAGCAGCTTGGACAGGGATCGTGGCTACACCTTC.